This entry is about one T cell receptor beta chain. The data originate from a study of T cell changes during pregnancy in multiple sclerosis. TCRdb keeps only in-frame clones here, not all; method: immunoSEQ multiplex PCR. The table shows 70,000 to 95,000 clones, with just under 95% occurring only once. Germline CDR1 is LGHNA and CDR2 is YSLEER. The CDR3 length is 17 residues. Trimming removed 1 base from V and 3 bases from J, with 18 bases in between. The chain has TRBV4-3 and TRBJ1-2; TRBD1 is a possible D gene (5 bases). Sequenced here: peripheral blood, sampled in the second trimester of pregnancy. The receptor was isolated from a female donor in good health, enrolled as a control in a pregnancy study. The CDR3 here is CASSQAWGKGLDYGYTF. CDR3 nucleotides: TGCGCCAGCAGCCAAGCTTGGGGCAAGGGGTTGGACTATGGCTACACCTTC.